Below, 28 T cell receptor beta chains from the same sample are listed, as sequenced in a study of response to subunit inactivated influenza vaccine. Each CDR3 protein gets one entry after TCRdb re-called the RT-PCR reads with MiXCR. The top ten clones hold under 13% of a sample with 650,000 to 800,000 distinct CDR3 sequences, less than 20% of them seen once. This specimen was PBMCs from blood, taken 5 days after vaccination. The receptors stem from a man in his forties or fifties who received an inactivated influenza vaccine.

This rearrangement joins TRBV20-1 to TRBJ2-1, with 8 bases identical to TRBD2. Unmatched junction bases numbered 9, after V lost 6 bases and J lost 2 bases. The germline V gene encodes CDR1 DFQATT and CDR2 SNEGSKA (reference sequence). CDR3 length equals 15 residues. CDR3 in DNA: TGCAGTGCCAGCAAGGCAGCGGGAGCCTACAATGAGCAGTTCTTC. It codes for CSASKAAGAYNEQFF.

The sample holds a few counts of this clonotype. V usage is TRBV11-2 and J usage is TRBJ1-1; D is uncertain. CDR3 length: 14 residues. Trimming cost V 5 bases and J 1 base, with 11 bases left between them. Germline values: CDR1 SGHAT, CDR2 FQNNGV. DNA of the CDR3: TGTGCCAGCAGCCGAGACGGAAGGAACACTGAAGCTTTCTTT. It encodes CASSRDGRNTEAFF.

V and J are TRBV27 and TRBJ2-2, with D maybe TRBD2 (6 bases). The V gene lost 1 base and the J gene lost 0 bases, with 9 bases spanning the gap. From germline, CDR1 is MNHEY and CDR2 SMNVEV (reference sequence). This CDR3 spans 16 amino acids. The CDR3 bases are TGTGCCAGCAGTTTATGGGCGGGACCGAACACCGGGGAGCTGTTTTTT. Protein sequence: CASSLWAGPNTGELFF.

This clonotype was detected a few times. V gene TRBV6-2 or TRBV6-3 combines with J gene TRBJ2-7; D may be TRBD1 (5 bases). Trimming removed 6 bases at V and 1 base at J, with 16 bases between. CDR3 length equals 15 residues. Germline V gene sequence: CDR1 MNHEY, CDR2 SVGEGT. Here the CDR3 reads CASRPLRTPSYEQYF. Here the CDR3 DNA reads TGTGCCAGCAGACCTTTAAGGACACCTTCCTACGAGCAGTACTTC.

The chain links TRBV20-1 to TRBJ1-6; D is unclear. The CDR3 sequence is 12 residues long. Germline V gene data show CDR1 as DFQATT and CDR2 as SNEGSKA (reference sequence). The ends were cut back, 6 bases at V and 13 bases at J, with 16 bases in the middle. As DNA, the CDR3 is TGCAGTGCCGGCCGAACCGACACCCCCCTCCACTTT. Its protein is CSAGRTDTPLHF.

The genes are TRBV11-2 and TRBJ2-2; D gene uncertain. This CDR3 contains 14 residues. Trimming cost V 5 bases and J 7 bases, with 14 bases left between them. CDR1 and CDR2 from the germline V gene are SGHAT and FQNNGV. CDR3 residues: CASSPSFAGGELFF. The CDR3 bases are TGTGCCAGCAGCCCCAGTTTTGCCGGCGGGGAGCTGTTTTTT.

The V call is TRBV20-1, the J call TRBJ1-2; unclear D gene. Germline lookup yields CDR1 DFQATT and CDR2 SNEGSKA (reference sequence). The V and J ends lost 5 bases and 2 bases respectively, with 15 bases between them. The CDR3 length is 14 residues. The CDR3 protein is CSAPTSGRNYGYTF. The CDR3 nucleotides are TGCAGTGCTCCCACCTCGGGCAGAAACTATGGCTACACCTTC.

In its sample, this clonotype was seen a few times. V is TRBV20-1 and J is TRBJ2-6; D is undetermined. Germline-derived CDR1 and CDR2 are DFQATT and SNEGSKA (reference sequence). V was shortened by 5 bases and J by 1 base, with 15 bases between the two germline ends. This CDR3 is built from 16 residues. The CDR3 is CSALPNPISGANVLTF. CDR3 nucleotides: TGCAGTGCTCTTCCCAACCCTATATCTGGGGCCAACGTCCTGACTTTC.

The gene calls are TRBV7-9 and TRBJ2-3; 10 bases map to TRBD2. The length of the CDR3 is 17 residues. The ends lost 5 bases at V and 7 bases at J; junction bases unmatched: 15. The V gene's germline CDR1 is SEHNR and CDR2 FQNEAQ (reference sequence). In DNA form, the CDR3 reads TGTGCCAGCAGCCCCCGGCTAGCGGGGGAGACGGGACATACGCAGTATTTT. Its protein is CASSPRLAGETGHTQYF.

The V gene is TRBV12-3 or TRBV12-4, the J gene TRBJ2-7; 9 bases fit TRBD1. The length of the CDR3 is 15 residues. The junction had 4 bases not matched to a gene; V was cut back by 1 base and J by 3 bases. CDR3 sequence (DNA): TGTGCCAGCAGTTTAGGAGAGACAGGGGGCTACGAGCAGTACTTC. Its translation is CASSLGETGGYEQYF.

A few counts support this clonotype. The chain carries TRBV20-1 and TRBJ2-7; 14 positions match TRBD2. V trimming: 3 bases; J trimming: 3 bases; junction bases outside the gene matches: 4. The CDR3 spans 15 residues. Germline loops: CDR1 DFQATT, CDR2 SNEGSKA (reference sequence). This CDR3 is CSASGTSGRIYEQYF. The DNA of the CDR3 is TGCAGTGCTAGTGGGACTAGCGGGAGAATCTACGAGCAGTACTTC.

This clonotype occurred a few times. In DNA form, the CDR3 reads TGTGCCATCAGTGTGAGAGGGAACTCCTACGAGCAGTACTTC. Amino acid sequence: CAISVRGNSYEQYF. The rearrangement joins TRBV10-3 to TRBJ2-7; a weak D match, TRBD2 (5 bases). There are 14 residues in the CDR3. Germline V gives CDR1 ENHRY, CDR2 SYGVKD. V was clipped by 4 bases and J by 0 bases, with 10 bases between them.

This clonotype was picked up many times. This sequence joins TRBV12-3 or TRBV12-4 and TRBJ2-5, with unresolved D. There are 14 residues in the CDR3. Trimming cost V 5 bases and J 1 base, with 11 bases left between them. Written as DNA, the CDR3 is TGTGCCAGCAGTCCCTCCGGAGCCCAAGAGACCCAGTACTTC. This encodes CASSPSGAQETQYF.

This sequence joins TRBV4-3 and TRBJ2-1; 10 bases align to TRBD2. Germline V lookup: CDR1 LGHNA, CDR2 YSLEER. V dropped 5 bases and J dropped 9; count of bases not matched to a gene: 7. The CDR3 covers 14 residues. The CDR3 reads CASSEAGGSGEQFF. The DNA for the CDR3 is TGCGCCAGCAGCGAAGCGGGGGGGTCTGGTGAGCAGTTCTTC.

This chain connects TRBV5-6 to TRBJ2-1; the match to TRBD1 covers 7 bases. Germline V lookup: CDR1 SGHDT, CDR2 YYEEEE. The trim removed 2 bases at V and 4 bases at J, leaving 6 bases unmatched. The CDR3 loop spans 15 amino acids. The CDR3 DNA reads as TGTGCCAGCAGCTTTAGGGACAGACTATACAATGAGCAGTTCTTC. This sequence encodes CASSFRDRLYNEQFF. Based on the CDR3 plus reference TRBV5-6 and TRBJ2-1, the full variable domain is DAGVTQSPTHLIKTRGQQVTLRCSPKSGHDTVSWYQQALGQGPQFIFQYYEEEERQRGNFPDRFSGHQFPNYSSELNVNALLLGDSALYLCASSFRDRLYNEQFFGPGTRLTVL.

This clonotype has just a few counts. V is TRBV27 and J is TRBJ2-3; 8 bases are a match to TRBD2. The CDR3 is 14 amino acids. The trim removed 6 bases at V and 4 bases at J, leaving 6 bases unmatched. Per germline, CDR1 MNHEY and CDR2 SMNVEV (reference sequence). CDR3 DNA sequence: TGTGCCAGCAGAACTAGCGGTGGGGCAGATACGCAGTATTTT. This sequence encodes CASRTSGGADTQYF.

The chain links TRBV11-2 to TRBJ1-2; D gene unclear. The CDR3 extends over 13 amino acids. V lost 3 bases, J lost 7 bases, and 12 bases lay in between. Germline CDR1 SGHAT, CDR2 FQNNGV. The CDR3 DNA sequence: TGTGCCAGCAGCTTGTCCAGGTCAGGTGGCTACACCTTC. Protein sequence: CASSLSRSGGYTF.

This chain links TRBV6-1 with TRBJ1-1, with D hard to call. Germline CDR1 is MNHNS and CDR2 is SASEGT. The CDR3 contains 14 residues. V was trimmed by 3 bases and J by 0 bases, leaving 8 bases between them. The CDR3 region has the DNA TGTGCCAGCAGTGAGGCACTTCTGAACACTGAAGCTTTCTTT. Residues: CASSEALLNTEAFF.

This sequence joins TRBV12-3 or TRBV12-4 and TRBJ1-4, with 7 bases matching TRBD1. The CDR3 runs to 16 residues. V lost 6 bases and J lost 8; bases outside the gene matches: 15. CDR3 sequence (DNA): TGTGCCAGCAGATCTCCGACAGGGTCTTATGGCGAAAAACTGTTTTTT. The encoded protein is CASRSPTGSYGEKLFF.

This clonotype was detected a few times. V and J are TRBV7-9 and TRBJ2-1, with 9 bases identical to TRBD2. CDR3 length: 17 residues. Trimming removed 3 bases from V and 7 bases from J; junction bases left unmatched: 13. CDR1 and CDR2 from the germline V gene are SEHNR and FQNEAQ (reference sequence). In DNA, the CDR3 is TGTGCCAGCAGCTTCGGAATTAGCGGGAGAGTAGAGAATGAGCAGTTCTTC. It translates to CASSFGISGRVENEQFF.

The rearrangement links TRBV3-1 to TRBJ2-3, with D possibly being TRBD2 (6 bases). This CDR3 has 16 residues. V lost 1 base to trimming and J lost 2 bases, with 13 bases between them. Germline V gene sequence: CDR1 LGHDT, CDR2 YNNKEL (reference sequence). The DNA for the CDR3 is TGTGCCAGCAGCCAAGTTGGGACTGGGCTCACAGATACGCAGTATTTT. It translates to CASSQVGTGLTDTQYF.

This chain joins TRBV12-3 or TRBV12-4 and TRBJ1-1; D not resolved. This CDR3 has 14 residues. The V end lost 3 bases, the J end lost 3 bases, and 11 bases lay between the germline ends. Here the CDR3 reads CASSLAGLDTEAFF. The CDR3 DNA is TGTGCCAGCAGTTTGGCGGGGTTGGACACTGAAGCTTTCTTT.

The chain uses TRBV28 and TRBJ2-5; no clear D. V was pared by 5 bases and J by 5 bases, with 15 bases between. Germline lookup yields CDR1 MDHEN and CDR2 SYDVKM. The CDR3 consists of 14 residues. This CDR3 is CASSPGTVRETQYF. The CDR3 DNA reads as TGTGCCAGCAGTCCCGGCACGGTGCGGGAGACCCAGTACTTC. The full variable domain, completed using reference TRBV28 and TRBJ2-5, is DVKVTQSSRYLVKRTGEKVFLECVQDMDHENMFWYRQDPGLGLRLIYFSYDVKMKEKGDIPEGYSVSREKKERFSLILESASTNQTSMYLCASSPGTVRETQYFGPGTRLLVL.

This clonotype was observed a handful of times. The rearrangement joins TRBV20-1 to TRBJ2-1; TRBD1 might be the D (6 bases). V was clipped by 4 bases and J by 4 bases, with 17 bases between them. There are 15 residues in the CDR3. From germline, CDR1 is DFQATT and CDR2 SNEGSKA (reference sequence). CDR3 bases: TGCAGTGCTAAGGAGACAGGTCCCAGATACAATGAGCAGTTCTTC. Amino acids: CSAKETGPRYNEQFF.

This chain joins TRBV7-8 and TRBJ2-3, with D perhaps TRBD1 (6 bases). Germline CDR1 and CDR2: SGHVS and FQNEAQ. V gave up 7 bases and J gave up 4 bases, with 27 bases separating them. This CDR3 region has 18 residues. CDR3 amino acids: CASTLRFRSGAWADTQYF. The CDR3 DNA follows: TGTGCCAGCACCCTCAGGTTCCGGTCAGGGGCTTGGGCAGATACGCAGTATTTT. Supplemented by reference TRBV7-8 and TRBJ2-3, the full variable domain reads GAGVSQSPRYKVAKRGQDVALRCDPISGHVSLFWYQQALGQGPEFLTYFQNEAQLDKSGLPSDRFFAERPEGSVSTLKIQRTQQEDSAVYLCASTLRFRSGAWADTQYFGPGTRLTVL.

Only a few counts were recorded for this clonotype. CDR3 region: CAISESRQTTDTQYF. The CDR3 DNA follows: TGTGCCATCAGTGAGTCGAGACAGACCACAGATACGCAGTATTTT. V and J are TRBV10-3 and TRBJ2-3, with a tentative D call TRBD1 (5 bases). This CDR3 is 15 amino acids long. CDR1 ENHRY and CDR2 SYGVKD come from the germline V gene. V was clipped by 0 bases and J by 2 bases, with 9 bases between them.

The gene calls are TRBV4-2 and TRBJ2-2; D might be TRBD1 or TRBD2, each matching 6 bases. Trimming removed 0 bases at V and 1 base at J, with 12 bases between. This CDR3 comprises 17 residues. Germline-derived CDR1 and CDR2 are LGHNA and YNFKEQ. The CDR3: CASSQDIEGGNTGELFF. The CDR3 nucleotides are TGTGCCAGCAGCCAAGATATCGAGGGGGGGAACACCGGGGAGCTGTTTTTT.

This clonotype came up once. The V call is TRBV11-2, the J call TRBJ2-2; 12 bases are shared with TRBD2. With 5 bases clipped from V and 4 bases from J, the junction kept 8 bases outside the gene matches. CDR1 and CDR2 (germline): SGHAT, FQNNGV. The CDR3 sequence is 17 residues long. This CDR3 is CASSPILLAGGTGELFF. The CDR3 coding sequence is TGTGCCAGCAGCCCCATCTTACTAGCGGGAGGCACCGGGGAGCTGTTTTTT. The full variable domain, completed using reference TRBV11-2 and TRBJ2-2, is EAGVAQSPRYKIIEKRQSVAFWCNPISGHATLYWYQQILGQGPKLLIQFQNNGVVDDSQLPKDRFSAERLKGVDSTLKIQPAKLEDSAVYLCASSPILLAGGTGELFFGEGSRLTVL.